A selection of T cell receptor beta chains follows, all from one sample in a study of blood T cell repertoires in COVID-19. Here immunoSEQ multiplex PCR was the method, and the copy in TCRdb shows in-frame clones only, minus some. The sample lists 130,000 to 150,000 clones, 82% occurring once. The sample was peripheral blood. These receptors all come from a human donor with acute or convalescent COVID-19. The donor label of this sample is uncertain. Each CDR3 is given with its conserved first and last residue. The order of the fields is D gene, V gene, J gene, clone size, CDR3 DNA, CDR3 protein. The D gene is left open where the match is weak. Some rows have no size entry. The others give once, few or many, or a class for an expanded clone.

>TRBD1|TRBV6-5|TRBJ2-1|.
TGTGCCAGCACCCCCGGACAGGGGGCGCGTGAGCAGTTCTTC
CASTPGQGAREQFF
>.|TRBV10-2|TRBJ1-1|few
TGCGCCAGCAGTGGTAGCCTACAGGGCGAGAACACTGAAGCTTTCTTT
CASSGSLQGENTEAFF
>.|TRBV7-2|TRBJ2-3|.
TGTGCCAGCAGCTTAGCAGCGGTACCCACAGATACGCAGTATTTT
CASSLAAVPTDTQYF
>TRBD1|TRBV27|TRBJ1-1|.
TGTGCCAGCAGTCCCACCCGGACAGGGGATGGAGCTTTCTTT
CASSPTRTGDGAFF
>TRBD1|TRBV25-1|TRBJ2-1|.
TGTGCCAGCAGTGAATATCGTTCCGGGACAGGGGGCGATGAGCAGTTCTTC
CASSEYRSGTGGDEQFF
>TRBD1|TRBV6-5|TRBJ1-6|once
TGTGCCAGCAGTCGGACAGGGGATTCACCCCTCCACTTT
CASSRTGDSPLHF
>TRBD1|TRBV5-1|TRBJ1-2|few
TGCGCCAGCAGCCTATTCGACAGGGCAGGTGGCTACACCTTC
CASSLFDRAGGYTF
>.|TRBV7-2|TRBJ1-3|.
TGTGCCAGCAGCTCCCCTCTAGGCGGGTTCTCTGGAAACACCATATATTTT
CASSSPLGGFSGNTIYF
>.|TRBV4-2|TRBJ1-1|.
TGTGCCAGCAGCCATGGCCTGGGGGGAAGGGACACTGAAGCTTTCTTT
CASSHGLGGRDTEAFF
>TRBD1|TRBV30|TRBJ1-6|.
TGTGCCTGGAGTGCCGCAGGGGGCCTTGCCCTCCACTTT
CAWSAAGGLALHF
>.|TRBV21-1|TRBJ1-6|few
TGTGCCAGCAGCAGCGGTCTTAATTCACCCCTCCACTTT
CASSSGLNSPLHF
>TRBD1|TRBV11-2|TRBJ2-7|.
TGTGCCAGCAGCTTAGAACGGACAGGGGGCTACGAGCAGTACTTC
CASSLERTGGYEQYF
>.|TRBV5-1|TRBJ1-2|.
TGCGCCAGCAGCTTGGCCCAAAGAGATGGCTACACCTTC
CASSLAQRDGYTF
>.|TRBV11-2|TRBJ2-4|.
TGTGCCAGCGCAACTTGGGGCAGGGGAGCCAAAAACATTCAGTACTTC
CASATWGRGAKNIQYF
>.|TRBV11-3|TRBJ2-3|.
TGTGCCAGCAGCTTAGGTGGAGGAACCACAGATACGCAGTATTTT
CASSLGGGTTDTQYF
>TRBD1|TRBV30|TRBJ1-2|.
TGTGCCTGCTCTACGGACAGGGGGTATGGCTACACCTTC
CACSTDRGYGYTF
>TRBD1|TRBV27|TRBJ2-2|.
TGTGCCAGCAGTCGACAGGGGTACACCGGGGAGCTGTTTTTT
CASSRQGYTGELFF